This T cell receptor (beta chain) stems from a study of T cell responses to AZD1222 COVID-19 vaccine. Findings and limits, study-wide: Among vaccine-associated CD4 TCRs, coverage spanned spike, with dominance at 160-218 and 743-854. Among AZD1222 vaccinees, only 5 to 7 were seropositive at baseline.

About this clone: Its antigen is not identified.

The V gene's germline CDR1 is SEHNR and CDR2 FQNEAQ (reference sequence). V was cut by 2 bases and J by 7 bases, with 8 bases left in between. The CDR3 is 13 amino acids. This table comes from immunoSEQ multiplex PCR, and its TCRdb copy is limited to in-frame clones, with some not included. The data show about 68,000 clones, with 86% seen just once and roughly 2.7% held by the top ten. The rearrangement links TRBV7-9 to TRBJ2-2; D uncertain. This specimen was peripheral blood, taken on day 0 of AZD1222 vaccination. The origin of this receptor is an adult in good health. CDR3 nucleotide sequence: TGTGCCAGCAGCTTAACTATTGGCGGGGAGCTGTTTTTT. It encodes CASSLTIGGELFF.